This T cell receptor (beta chain) was documented in a study of CD8 T cells in ankylosing spondylitis (dated by TCRdb to about 2017). Concerning the study at large: The study set out to find disease-linked TCR variants by profiling T cell receptor beta repertoires in ankylosing spondylitis patients and healthy donors. The whole study cohort included over a hundred healthy donors and about two dozen ankylosing spondylitis patients. Peripheral blood was sampled, and synovial fluid was also collected from ankylosing spondylitis patients.

The CDR3 sequence holds 17 residues, the cysteine and phenylalanine included. CDR3 DNA only is kept here, 51 bases in frame from base 1. V trim: 3 bases; J trim: 1 base; unmatched bases: 6. Sequences SEHNR (CDR1) and FQNEAQ (CDR2) are obtained from the germline V gene (reference sequence). The sequencer was an Illumina HiSeq 2500. TCR beta libraries were prepared by quantitative 5'-RACE with molecular barcodes. Processing in the source paper ran as follows. A new computational method, built on a probabilistic model of VDJ rearrangement, was used to identify disease-linked TCR variants. TCRdb reprocessing: public reads trimmed at Q25 with fastp, clones called with MiXCR, in-frame beta chains kept. All rows with the same CDR3 protein become a single entry with the most common DNA and genes. These V and J calls are TCRdb output, not the study's own analysis. This sample lists some 300,000 distinct CDR3 sequences; roughly 20% were detected once. Around 3.2% of the sample is taken by the ten largest.

Summary of the overall study and its limitations: The disease-linked clones were reported to be significantly enriched in matched synovial fluid samples from ankylosing spondylitis patients. A TCR beta motif made up of several highly homologous amino acid variants appeared to be characteristic of blood from ankylosing spondylitis patients. Some of the motif variants had been reported before in the synovial fluid and blood of reactive arthritis patients, a finding that suggests common disease-initiation mechanisms. The disease-linked clones had a CD8+ phenotype and were found at relatively low frequencies in peripheral blood.

This clonotype was detected only a few times. The specificity of this receptor is unknown. No quality values exist for individual bases; no much larger clone is one base distant. The rearrangement joined TRBV7-9 to TRBJ2-2, and 9 junction bases match TRBD1. This clonotype was obtained from a female donor with ankylosing spondylitis or in good health (not recorded which). Sequences were obtained from blood, either unsorted or a sorted T cell fraction (not recorded which). The CDR3 here reads CASSFIGTGKNTGELFF. The DNA sequence follows: TGTGCCAGCAGCTTTATCGGGACAGGGAAGAACACCGGGGAGCTGTTTTTT.